This TCR beta chain originates from a study of Ad26.COV2.S vaccination and SARS-CoV-2 variants. The wider study: Participant was drawn from the COV1001 Ad26.COV2.S trial arm. Findings of the study overall: Quantification of TCR breadth and depth may have yielded underestimates of total T cell responses.

Clones were sequenced by immunoSEQ multiplex PCR, and TCRdb holds only the in-frame ones, with some missing. Of around 400,000 clones listed, 83% are singletons. CDR3 length equals 14 residues. V shed 0 bases and J shed 3 bases, with 8 bases lying between them. Germline assignment: CDR1 SGHRS and CDR2 YFSETQ. The treatment: over 15 received Ad26.COV2.S at low or high dose, single or two shots; about 5 received placebo; per-sample allocation not given. The samples date from day 63 after the first vaccine or placebo injection. This person who donated was an adult of 18-55 years in Boston. This vaccine is an Ad26 vector that expresses the Wuhan-strain SARS-CoV-2 spike. About this clone: Its antigen is unknown. Other nucleotide sequences from this sample produce the same CDR3.

The TCR originated in a person aged 18 to 65 who received the Ad26.COV2.S COVID-19 vaccine or a placebo. Sequences were derived from peripheral blood, sampled in a trial of Ad26.COV2.S vaccine versus placebo. J is TRBJ2-3 and V is TRBV5-1; D is unclear. The CDR3: CASSLGGPTDTQYF. In DNA form, the CDR3 reads TGCGCCAGCAGCTTGGGTGGACCTACAGATACGCAGTATTTT.